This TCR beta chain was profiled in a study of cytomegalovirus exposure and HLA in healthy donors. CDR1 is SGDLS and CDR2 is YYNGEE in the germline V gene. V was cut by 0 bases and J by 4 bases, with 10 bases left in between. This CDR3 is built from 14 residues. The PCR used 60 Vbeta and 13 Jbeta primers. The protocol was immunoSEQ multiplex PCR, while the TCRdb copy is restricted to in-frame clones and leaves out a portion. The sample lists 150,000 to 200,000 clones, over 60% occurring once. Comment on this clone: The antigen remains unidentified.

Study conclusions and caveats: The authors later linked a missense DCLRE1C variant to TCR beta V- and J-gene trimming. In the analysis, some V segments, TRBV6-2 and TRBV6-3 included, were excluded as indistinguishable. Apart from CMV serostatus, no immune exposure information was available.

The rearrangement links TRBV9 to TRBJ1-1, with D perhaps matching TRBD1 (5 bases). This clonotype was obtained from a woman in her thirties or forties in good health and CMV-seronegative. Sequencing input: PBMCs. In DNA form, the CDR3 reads TGTGCCAGCAGCGTAGACGGGGGGGGCACTGAAGCTTTCTTT. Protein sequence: CASSVDGGGTEAFF. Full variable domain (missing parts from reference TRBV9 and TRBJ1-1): DSGVTQTPKHLITATGQRVTLRCSPRSGDLSVYWYQQSLDQGLQFLIQYYNGEERAKGNILERFSAQQFPDLHSELNLSSLELGDSALYFCASSVDGGGTEAFFGQGTRLTVV.